Below, 29 T cell receptor beta chains from the same sample are listed, as sequenced in a study of blood T cells in healthy people across ages. A J-beta primer mix and a sample-barcoded 5' primer were used in a second PCR of about 7 to 12 cycles. In TCRdb, the 5' RACE reads were re-called with MiXCR into one record per CDR3 protein. The sample contains around 710,000 distinct CDR3 sequences, roughly 44% of which appear only once. Material for sequencing was blood. The receptors come from a woman in her fifties or sixties in good health.

This clonotype showed up just a few times. The chain recombines TRBV24-1 with TRBJ2-1; TRBD2 aligns across 11 bases. Germline assignment: CDR1 KGHDR and CDR2 SFDVKD. With V trimmed by 3 bases and J by 12 bases, 0 bases remained unmatched. CDR3 length: 12 amino acids. CDR3 nucleotide sequence: TGTGCCACCAGTGATCTAGCGGGAGGGCAGTTCTTC. This sequence encodes CATSDLAGGQFF.

The chain is built from TRBV7-9 and TRBJ1-1; no clear D gene. Germline V gene data show CDR1 as SEHNR and CDR2 as FQNEAQ (reference sequence). V gave up 4 bases and J gave up 4 bases, with 7 bases separating them. The CDR3 loop spans 12 amino acids. In nucleotides, the CDR3 is TGTGCCAGCAGCTATTATGGCACTGAAGCTTTCTTT. Its protein is CASSYYGTEAFF. Full variable domain (remainder filled in from reference TRBV7-9 and TRBJ1-1): DTGVSQNPRHKITKRGQNVTFRCDPISEHNRLYWYRQTLGQGPEFLTYFQNEAQLEKSRLLSDRFSAERPKGSFSTLEIQRTEQGDSAMYLCASSYYGTEAFFGQGTRLTVV.

The chain has TRBV7-2 and TRBJ2-7; possible D gene TRBD2, 7 bases. V dropped 1 base and J dropped 5 bases, with 21 bases sitting between them. Per germline, CDR1 SGHTA and CDR2 FQGNSA. This CDR3 has 17 residues. In nucleotides, the CDR3 is TGTGCCAGCAGCTTAGTGAGGGGGGAGGGCCGTTTTGACGAGCAGTACTTC. Its protein is CASSLVRGEGRFDEQYF.

The chain is built from TRBV28 and TRBJ1-2, with D uncertain. Germline CDR1 is MDHEN and CDR2 is SYDVKM. Trimming pared 5 bases from V and 6 bases from J, leaving 10 bases between. This CDR3 is built from 12 residues. The CDR3 region is CASSGVGDGYTF. The CDR3 region has the DNA TGTGCCAGCAGTGGGGTCGGGGATGGCTACACCTTC.

This clonotype was recorded many times. V and J are TRBV7-9 and TRBJ1-6; D unresolved. V was cut by 6 bases and J by 3 bases, with 3 bases left in between. The CDR3 is 12 residues long. Germline CDR1 SEHNR, CDR2 FQNEAQ (reference sequence). CDR3 amino acids: CASSLYNSPLHF. CDR3 coding DNA: TGTGCCAGCAGTCTCTATAATTCACCCCTCCACTTT.

This clonotype was seen only a few times. The V and J genes are TRBV3-1 and TRBJ1-1; D gene ambiguous. Trimming stripped 3 bases from V and 7 bases from J, with 9 bases between. The CDR3 runs 12 residues. Germline CDR1 and CDR2: LGHDT and YNNKEL (reference sequence). The CDR3 DNA sequence: TGTGCCAGCAGCCACCGGCACTTTGAAGCTTTCTTT. It is translated as CASSHRHFEAFF.

This clonotype has only a few counts. The chain is built from TRBV30 and TRBJ1-1; tentatively, D is TRBD1 (5 bases). This CDR3 region has 13 residues. V was trimmed by 0 bases and J by 3 bases, leaving 8 bases between them. Per the germline V gene, CDR1 is GTSNPN and CDR2 is SVGIG (reference sequence). The CDR3 sequence is CAWSVARDTEAFF. CDR3 bases: TGTGCCTGGAGTGTGGCCAGGGACACTGAAGCTTTCTTT. The full variable domain, rest sourced from reference TRBV30 and TRBJ1-1, is SQTIHQWPATLVQPVGSPLSLECTVEGTSNPNLYWYRQAAGRGLQLLFYSVGIGQISSEVPQNLSASRPQDRQFILSSKKLLLSDSGFYLCAWSVARDTEAFFGQGTRLTVV.

Points on this clonotype: The junction and the germline gene differ at one end; a read error may be behind it. This chain uses TRBV9 with TRBJ2-5; 12 nucleotides line up with TRBD2. Germline V gives CDR1 SGDLS, CDR2 YYNGEE. The CDR3 totals 15 residues. The CDR3, as DNA: TGTGCCAGCAGCTGGACTAGCGGGAACCAAGAGGCCCAGTACTTC. Its translation: CASSWTSGNQEAQYF.

The rearrangement uses TRBV7-3 and TRBJ2-2; unclear D gene. The CDR3 length is 15 residues. Germline V lookup: CDR1 SGHTA, CDR2 FQGTGA. Deletions cut 2 bases from V and 7 bases from J, with 14 bases between. The DNA of the CDR3 is TGTGCCAGCAGCTTAGGATGGCTGTCTGACGGGGAGCTGTTTTTT. Translation: CASSLGWLSDGELFF.

The sample holds a few counts of this clonotype. This chain connects TRBV6-2 or TRBV6-3 to TRBJ2-7; a possible D gene is TRBD1 (5 bases). This CDR3 has 16 residues. CDR1 is MNHEY, CDR2 SVGEGT, per germline. The germline V and J ends were trimmed by 10 bases and 0 bases, with 22 bases remaining between them. The CDR3 DNA is TGTGCCAACGCCGTAACCGCAGGGCTCCTCTCCTACGAGCAGTACTTC. Its translation is CANAVTAGLLSYEQYF.

The chain has TRBV30 and TRBJ2-2, with D possibly being TRBD1 (5 bases). The CDR3 length is 14 residues. V lost 3 bases, J lost 1 base, and 9 bases lay in between. Germline V CDR1 and CDR2: GTSNPN, SVGIG (reference sequence). The CDR3 reads CAWRLTVNTGELFF. The DNA for the CDR3 is TGTGCCTGGAGGTTGACAGTGAACACCGGGGAGCTGTTTTTT.

V and J are TRBV5-1 and TRBJ2-1, with D perhaps TRBD2 (6 bases). This CDR3 contains 13 residues. CDR1 and CDR2 (germline): SGHRS, YFSETQ. Trimming stripped 4 bases from V and 6 bases from J, with 11 bases between. The CDR3 nucleotides read TGCGCCAGCAGCGTAGGGACTGTCAATGAGCAGTTCTTC. Its translation is CASSVGTVNEQFF.

Only one count was recorded for this clonotype. The chain is built from TRBV15 and TRBJ1-2; 9 bases are a match to TRBD1. Germline loops: CDR1 LNHNV, CDR2 YYDKDF (reference sequence). The CDR3 spans 16 residues. With V trimmed by 0 bases and J by 7 bases, 9 bases remained unmatched. As DNA, the CDR3 is TGTGCCACCAGCAGAGATAACGCGGACAGGGGAGGTGGCTACACCTTC. It specifies CATSRDNADRGGGYTF. Drawing the rest from reference TRBV15 and TRBJ1-2, the complete variable domain is DAMVIQNPRYQVTQFGKPVTLSCSQTLNHNVMYWYQQKSSQAPKLLFHYYDKDFNNEADTPDNFQSRRPNTSFCFLDIRSPGLGDTAMYLCATSRDNADRGGGYTFGSGTRLTVV.

This clonotype was seen a single time. This chain uses TRBV6-5 with TRBJ2-3, with D tentatively TRBD1 (6 bases). The V and J ends lost 1 base and 6 bases respectively, with 11 bases between them. Per germline, CDR1 MNHEY and CDR2 SVGAGI. The CDR3 contains 14 residues. The DNA of the CDR3 is TGTGCCAGCAGTTACTTCGGGACATCGGATACGCAGTATTTT. It is translated as CASSYFGTSDTQYF.

This clonotype was found a few times. The CDR3 protein is CASARTAYEQYF. The CDR3 coding sequence is TGTGCCAGCGCCCGCACCGCCTACGAGCAGTACTTC. The chain joins TRBV6-2 or TRBV6-3 to TRBJ2-7, with D uncertain. Between the trimmed V and J ends, which lost 8 bases and 2 bases, there was a span of 10 bases. The CDR3 is 12 amino acids. CDR1 and CDR2 (germline): MNHEY, SVGEGT.

This clonotype was observed a few times. The J gene is TRBJ2-1, the V gene TRBV7-3; D remains unclear. This CDR3 region has 13 residues. Germline lookup yields CDR1 SGHTA and CDR2 FQGTGA. Trimming pared 3 bases from V and 5 bases from J, leaving 8 bases between. The CDR3 loop is CASSLTLHNEQFF. The CDR3 DNA reads as TGTGCCAGCAGCTTGACTCTCCACAATGAGCAGTTCTTC. Supplemented by reference TRBV7-3 and TRBJ2-1, the full variable domain reads GAGVSQTPSNKVTEKGKYVELRCDPISGHTALYWYRQSLGQGPEFLIYFQGTGAADDSGLPNDRFFAVRPEGSVSTLKIQRTERGDSAVYLCASSLTLHNEQFFGPGTRLTVL.

This chain joins TRBV20-1 and TRBJ2-3, with D hard to call. The CDR3 is 15 amino acids. Germline values: CDR1 DFQATT, CDR2 SNEGSKA (reference sequence). V was shortened by 2 bases and J by 0 bases, with 12 bases between the two germline ends. CDR3 nucleotides: TGCAGTGCTAGACCCATCGGTTCTAGCACAGATACGCAGTATTTT. It specifies CSARPIGSSTDTQYF.

The chain uses TRBV2 and TRBJ2-7, with 10 bases that match TRBD2. CDR3 length: 15 amino acids. The ends lost 8 bases at V and 7 bases at J; junction bases unmatched: 14. The germline CDR1 and CDR2 sequences are SNHLY and FYNNEI. CDR3 in DNA: TGTGCCAGCGGCCTTAGCGGGGGGACCTACAATGAGCAGTACTTC. This encodes CASGLSGGTYNEQYF.

This rearrangement joins TRBV12-3 or TRBV12-4 to TRBJ1-2; D uncertain. The V end lost 2 bases, the J end lost 7 bases, and 17 bases lay between the germline ends. The CDR3 runs 15 residues. This chain's CDR3 is CASSLSGCFPPGYTF. The CDR3 coding sequence is TGTGCCAGCAGTTTAAGTGGGTGCTTCCCCCCTGGCTACACCTTC.

The chain is built from TRBV10-3 and TRBJ2-7, with 7 bases fitting TRBD2. Germline-derived CDR1 and CDR2 are ENHRY and SYGVKD. The CDR3 length is 14 residues. The trim removed 7 bases at V and 7 bases at J, leaving 13 bases unmatched. CDR3 nucleotides: TGTGCCATCACCGACGGGACTACATACAATGAGCAGTACTTC. Protein sequence: CAITDGTTYNEQYF.

This clonotype turned up a few times. V is TRBV5-6 and J is TRBJ2-1; TRBD2 matches at 10 bases. V gave up 6 bases and J gave up 9 bases; unmatched junction bases: 12. The CDR3 length is 15 residues. Germline-derived CDR1 and CDR2 are SGHDT and YYEEEE. The CDR3 DNA follows: TGTGCCAGCATTACCAAAGCGGGGGGGCAGGGTGAGCAGTTCTTC. Translated, it gives CASITKAGGQGEQFF.

Concerning this clonotype: One junction end does not reproduce the germline sequence, and a read error may be involved. V is TRBV10-3 and J is TRBJ1-1; D call uncertain. This CDR3 has 13 residues. Germline V gene data show CDR1 as ENHRY and CDR2 as SYGVKD. The CDR3, as DNA: TGTACCATCAGGCCGTCTAGAGAAACTGAAGCTTTCTTT. Its translation: CTIRPSRETEAFF.

CDR3 residues: CASSLNLVGTEAFF. The CDR3 region has the DNA TGTGCCAGCAGTTTAAACCTAGTCGGCACTGAAGCTTTCTTT. The chain links TRBV27 to TRBJ1-1; no firm D call. The CDR3 runs 14 residues. Trimming cost V 2 bases and J 4 bases, with 11 bases left between them. The germline gives CDR1 MNHEY, CDR2 SMNVEV (reference sequence).

The genes are TRBV3-1 and TRBJ2-1, with a tentative D call TRBD2 (7 bases). V was pared by 5 bases and J by 15 bases, with 14 bases between. CDR1 is LGHDT and CDR2 is YNNKEL in the germline V gene (reference sequence). The CDR3 sequence is 11 residues long. For the CDR3, the DNA is TGTGCCAGCAGCGCTAGGGGGGGTTTGTTCTTC. It yields the protein CASSARGGLFF.

V is TRBV7-9 and J is TRBJ1-4, with D unclear. Trimming cost V 1 base and J 13 bases, with 7 bases left between them. The CDR3 extends over 11 amino acids. Germline lookup yields CDR1 SEHNR and CDR2 FQNEAQ (reference sequence). CDR3 bases: TGTGCCAGCAGCTTAGACTCCATACTGTTTTTT. Its protein is CASSLDSILFF.

This sequence joins TRBV7-2 and TRBJ1-5; D gene ambiguous. With 5 bases removed from V and 0 bases from J, the gap between germline ends came to 17 bases. The germline V gene encodes CDR1 SGHTA and CDR2 FQGNSA. The CDR3 totals 17 residues. The CDR3 DNA reads TGTGCCAGCAGCCCCCGTCCCGGTTGGGGTAGCAATCAGCCCCAGCATTTT. Translation gives CASSPRPGWGSNQPQHF.

The chain joins TRBV5-1 to TRBJ2-1; possibly TRBD1 or TRBD2 for D (5 bases each). This CDR3 contains 17 residues. Trimming cost V 3 bases and J 10 bases, with 26 bases left between them. The germline V gene encodes CDR1 SGHRS and CDR2 YFSETQ. Here the CDR3 reads CASSWPGATNFLYEQFF. The CDR3 region has the DNA TGCGCCAGCAGCTGGCCCGGGGCCACGAACTTTCTCTACGAGCAGTTCTTC.

This rearrangement joins TRBV19 to TRBJ2-1, with 12 bases that match TRBD1. From germline, CDR1 is LNHDA and CDR2 SQIVND (reference sequence). The CDR3 contains 15 residues. With V trimmed by 5 bases and J by 13 bases, 12 bases remained unmatched. Here the CDR3 reads CASSFGTGGAKTQFF. In nucleotides, the CDR3 is TGTGCCAGTAGTTTCGGGACAGGGGGCGCGAAGACCCAGTTCTTC.

This clonotype has only one observation. The V and J genes are TRBV27 and TRBJ2-5, with D perhaps TRBD2 (6 bases). Near its end, the DNA agrees better with TRBJ2-7, so the J call may be wrong. Germline-derived CDR1 and CDR2 are MNHEY and SMNVEV (reference sequence). The CDR3 covers 15 residues. DNA for the CDR3: TGTGCCAGCAGTTTAAAGTGGGGGGAAACCTACGAGCAGTACTTC. The encoded protein is CASSLKWGETYEQYF.